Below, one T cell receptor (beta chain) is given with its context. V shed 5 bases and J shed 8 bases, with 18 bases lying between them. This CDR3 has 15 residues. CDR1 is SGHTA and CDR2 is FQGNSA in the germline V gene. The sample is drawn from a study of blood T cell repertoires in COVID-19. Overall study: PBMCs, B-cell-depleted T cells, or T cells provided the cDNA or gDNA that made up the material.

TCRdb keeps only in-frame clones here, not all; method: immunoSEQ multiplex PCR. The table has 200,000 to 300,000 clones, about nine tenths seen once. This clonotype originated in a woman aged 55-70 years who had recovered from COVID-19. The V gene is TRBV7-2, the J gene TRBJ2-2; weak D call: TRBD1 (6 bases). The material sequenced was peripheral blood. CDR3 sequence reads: CASSLRQVVEGELFF. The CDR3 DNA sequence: TGTGCCAGCAGCCTCCGACAGGTTGTCGAGGGGGAGCTGTTTTTT.